This T cell receptor beta chain came from a study of immune cell composition in non-small cell lung cancer. On the study more broadly: Tumours were mainly lung adenocarcinoma or squamous cell carcinoma.

Clones were sequenced by immunoSEQ multiplex PCR, and TCRdb holds only the in-frame ones, with some missing. Here the sample spans around 1,000 clones, around 78% being singletons. The normal lung sample lay at least 3 cm, and maximally far, from the tumour. Template was genomic DNA from frozen, unsorted single-cell suspensions. The germline V gene encodes CDR1 MDHEN and CDR2 SYDVKM. This CDR3 is built from 12 residues. The V and J ends lost 5 bases and 9 bases respectively, with 11 bases between them. The J gene is TRBJ1-5, the V gene TRBV28, with D unclear. The sample taken for sequencing was non-adjacent lung tissue. This sequence originates from a human donor with non-small cell lung cancer. Written as DNA, the CDR3 is TGTGCCAGCAGTCCCCCTCGCGGGCCCCAGCATTTT. Protein: CASSPPRGPQHF.